Shown below are 23 T cell receptor beta chains from a single sample sequenced in a study of T cells in tuberculosis. The repertoire was sequenced with immunoSEQ multiplex PCR; TCRdb's copy has only in-frame clones and lacks some. The profile shows approximately 30,000 clones, roughly 90% of them singletons. The sample taken for sequencing was PBMCs. Source of these receptors: a donor between 10 and 35 years old with latent tuberculosis or without tuberculosis infection. Some clones in this sample may be carry-over from other donors' samples.

The chain employs TRBV19 and TRBJ2-1; 7 bases map to TRBD1. Germline values: CDR1 LNHDA, CDR2 SQIVND (reference sequence). Trimming cost V 6 bases and J 10 bases; bases outside gene matches: 18. This CDR3 has 16 residues. CDR3 loop: CASSTQPSTGFHEQFF. CDR3 DNA: TGTGCCAGTAGCACCCAACCATCGACAGGGTTCCACGAGCAGTTCTTC.

The chain couples TRBV5-1 to TRBJ2-5; 10 nucleotides agree with TRBD2. This CDR3 comprises 16 residues. The germline CDR1 and CDR2 sequences are SGHRS and YFSETQ. The ends lost 3 bases at V and 4 bases at J; junction bases unmatched: 9. For the CDR3, the DNA is TGCGCCAGCAGCTCCCTCGGAGCGGGAGGGGCAGAGACCCAGTACTTC. Its protein product is CASSSLGAGGAETQYF. Complete variable domain (other parts from reference TRBV5-1 and TRBJ2-5): KAGVTQTPRYLIKTRGQQVTLSCSPISGHRSVSWYQQTPGQGLQFLFEYFSETQRNKGNFPGRFSGRQFSNSRSEMNVSTLELGDSALYLCASSSLGAGGAETQYFGPGTRLLVL.

Only one count was recorded for this clone. The gene calls are TRBV19 and TRBJ1-1; D not certain. Trimming took off 3 bases at V and 6 bases at J, with 8 bases between the two ends. This CDR3 has 12 residues. In germline, CDR1 is LNHDA, CDR2 SQIVND (reference sequence). The CDR3 nucleotides are TGTGCCAGTAGTATCGCACGGTCTGAAGCTTTCTTT. Encoded protein: CASSIARSEAFF.

J is TRBJ2-7 and V is TRBV27; the match to TRBD1 covers 7 bases. The CDR3 extends over 14 amino acids. The V gene end was trimmed by 3 bases and the J gene end by 4 bases; junction bases not matched to a gene: 6. Germline CDR1 and CDR2: MNHEY and SMNVEV (reference sequence). For the CDR3, the DNA is TGTGCCAGCAGTTTCCGGACAGGAGGTTACGAGCAGTACTTC. Residues: CASSFRTGGYEQYF.

The rearrangement links TRBV2 to TRBJ2-2; TRBD2 agrees at 14 bases. Trimming at V came to 6 bases and at J to 6 bases, leaving 18 bases not matched to a gene. The germline V gene has CDR1 SNHLY and CDR2 FYNNEI. CDR3 length: 20 residues. Written as DNA, the CDR3 is TGTGCCAGCAGCACGCCCGACGGGACTAGCGGGAGTTGGCAAGCCGGGGAGCTGTTTTTT. It yields the protein CASSTPDGTSGSWQAGELFF.

The chain is built from TRBV5-8 and TRBJ2-2, with 7 positions matching TRBD1. With V trimmed by 4 bases and J by 0 bases, 6 bases remained unmatched. CDR3 length: 16 amino acids. Germline V CDR1 and CDR2: SGHTS, YDEGEE. Here the CDR3 reads CASSKGQIANTGELFF. The CDR3, as DNA: TGTGCCAGCAGCAAGGGACAGATAGCGAACACCGGGGAGCTGTTTTTT.

The chain combines TRBV27 with TRBJ2-7, with TRBD2 matching over 8 bases. The CDR3 runs 14 residues. Looked up from germline, CDR1 is MNHEY and CDR2 is SMNVEV (reference sequence). Trimming cost V 6 bases and J 2 bases; bases outside gene matches: 6. CDR3 sequence (DNA): TGTGCCAGCAGCAGGACTAGCATTCCCTACGAGCAGTACTTC. It codes for CASSRTSIPYEQYF.

This clone was seen a single time. The rearrangement links TRBV7-2 to TRBJ2-7; 12 positions match TRBD2. V lost 3 bases and J lost 1; bases outside the gene matches: 1. Germline CDR1 and CDR2: SGHTA and FQGNSA. The CDR3 has 15 residues. In DNA form, the CDR3 reads TGTGCCAGCAGCTTTACTAGCGGGGGGTCCTACGAGCAGTACTTC. Amino acid sequence: CASSFTSGGSYEQYF.

The chain recombines TRBV29-1 with TRBJ1-3, with TRBD1 matching over 7 bases. CDR1 and CDR2 from the germline V gene are SQVTM and ANQGSEA. Trimming at V came to 8 bases and at J to 0 bases, leaving 7 bases not matched to a gene. This CDR3 spans 14 amino acids. In nucleotides, the CDR3 is TGCAGCTTTAGTACAGGGGCCTCTGGAAACACCATATATTTT. It is translated as CSFSTGASGNTIYF.

The rearrangement links TRBV28 to TRBJ2-7; the D gene is possibly TRBD2 (6 bases). Per germline, CDR1 MDHEN and CDR2 SYDVKM. The CDR3 is made up of 11 amino acids. V lost 6 bases and J lost 4, with 7 bases in between. The CDR3, as DNA: TGTGCCAGCAGGGGGAGGTACGAGCAGTACTTC. This encodes CASRGRYEQYF. Filled out from reference TRBV28 and TRBJ2-7, the complete variable domain reads DVKVTQSSRYLVKRTGEKVFLECVQDMDHENMFWYRQDPGLGLRLIYFSYDVKMKEKGDIPEGYSVSREKKERFSLILESASTNQTSMYLCASRGRYEQYFGPGTRLTVT.

The rearrangement uses TRBV28 and TRBJ2-5; D possibly corresponds to TRBD1 (6 bases). V was cut by 5 bases and J by 3 bases, with 10 bases left in between. Germline V gene data show CDR1 as MDHEN and CDR2 as SYDVKM. The CDR3 covers 13 residues. CDR3 sequence: CASSGQPKETQYF. The DNA for the CDR3 is TGTGCCAGCAGTGGACAGCCGAAAGAGACCCAGTACTTC.

V gene TRBV10-1 combines with J gene TRBJ2-3; TRBD2 is a possible D gene (5 bases). In germline, CDR1 is WNHNN, CDR2 SYGVQD (reference sequence). Deletions cut 10 bases from V and 7 bases from J, with 27 bases between. The CDR3 runs 16 residues. The CDR3 sequence is CATSPERAPRGNTQYF. Written as DNA, the CDR3 is TGCGCCACTTCACCCGAGAGGGCACCACGGGGAAATACGCAGTATTTT.

The J gene is TRBJ2-1, the V gene TRBV11-2, with 11 bases matching TRBD2. This CDR3 has 14 residues. V shed 5 bases, J shed 8 bases, and the junction held 5 bases outside the gene matches. The V gene's germline CDR1 is SGHAT and CDR2 FQNNGV. This CDR3 is CASSVAGGAYEQFF. CDR3 in DNA: TGTGCCAGCAGCGTAGCGGGGGGGGCGTATGAGCAGTTCTTC.

CDR3 sequence: CASSRTGTGELFF. In nucleotides, the CDR3 is TGTGCCAGCAGCCGAACGGGGACCGGGGAGCTGTTTTTT. J is TRBJ2-2 and V is TRBV5-6; a possible D gene is TRBD2 (5 bases). V lost 4 bases to trimming and J lost 5 bases, with 9 bases between them. This CDR3 is 13 amino acids long. CDR1 is SGHDT, CDR2 YYEEEE, per germline.

The gene calls are TRBV6-5 and TRBJ1-1, with D uncertain. The CDR3 contains 14 residues. CDR1 and CDR2 (germline): MNHEY, SVGAGI. Trimming took 4 bases from V and 0 from J, leaving 9 bases between them. The CDR3 loop reads CASSLVGLNTEAFF. CDR3 coding DNA: TGTGCCAGCAGTTTAGTGGGCCTGAACACTGAAGCTTTCTTT.

The V gene is TRBV28, the J gene TRBJ2-6; 8 nucleotides match TRBD1. Germline V gene lookup returns CDR1 MDHEN and CDR2 SYDVKM. The CDR3 extends over 16 amino acids. J was trimmed by 3 bases and V by 2 bases; bases with no gene match: 3. The DNA for the CDR3 is TGTGCCAGCAGTTTAGCAGGGGGCTATGGGGCCAACGTCCTGACTTTC. Amino acid sequence: CASSLAGGYGANVLTF.

The chain is built from TRBV5-4 and TRBJ1-1; D might be TRBD1 (5 bases). The germline CDR1 and CDR2 sequences are SGHNT and YYREEE (reference sequence). The germline V and J ends were trimmed by 3 bases and 4 bases, with 16 bases remaining between them. This CDR3 comprises 15 residues. In nucleotides, the CDR3 is TGTGCCAGCAGCTATGATCTTACAAGGGGCACTGAAGCTTTCTTT. Encoded protein: CASSYDLTRGTEAFF. The full variable domain, rest sourced from reference TRBV5-4 and TRBJ1-1, is ETGVTQSPTHLIKTRGQQVTLRCSSQSGHNTVSWYQQALGQGPQFIFQYYREEENGRGNFPPRFSGLQFPNYSSELNVNALELDDSALYLCASSYDLTRGTEAFFGQGTRLTVV.

This clone appeared a single time. This chain connects TRBV28 to TRBJ1-4; maybe TRBD1 (5 bases). Trimming cost V 2 bases and J 6 bases, with 13 bases left between them. From germline, CDR1 is MDHEN and CDR2 SYDVKM. The CDR3 spans 15 residues. In DNA, the CDR3 is TGTGCCAGCAGTTTAGTCGGGGGTGGGGATGAAAAACTGTTTTTT. Its translation is CASSLVGGGDEKLFF.

The table lists this clone with a few counts. Sequence at one end of the junction differs from germline and may be a read error. The chain has TRBV5-1 and TRBJ2-1; TRBD2 aligns across 10 bases. Germline CDR1 is SGHRS and CDR2 is YFSETQ. The CDR3 runs to 13 residues. Here the CDR3 reads CASSGGTSAEQFF. CDR3 sequence (DNA): TGTGCCAGCAGCGGGGGGACTAGCGCTGAGCAGTTCTTC.

The rearrangement links TRBV5-1 to TRBJ2-6, with 7 bases lining up with TRBD1. V shed 2 bases, J shed 4 bases, and the junction held 12 bases outside the gene matches. From germline, CDR1 is SGHRS and CDR2 YFSETQ. This CDR3 has 18 residues. CDR3 sequence (DNA): TGCGCCAGCAGCTTTTCCACAGGGGACCCCCTCGGGGCCAACGTCCTGACTTTC. Protein sequence: CASSFSTGDPLGANVLTF.

This clone is a singleton in its sample. This chain uses TRBV18 with TRBJ2-2; 13 bases match TRBD2. The length of the CDR3 is 16 residues. CDR1 is KGHSH and CDR2 is LQKENI in the germline V gene. With 2 bases clipped from V and 7 bases from J, the junction kept 4 bases outside the gene matches. The CDR3 DNA follows: TGTGCCAGCTCACCAGGACTAGCGGGAGTAAGCGGGGAGCTGTTTTTT. Translating gives CASSPGLAGVSGELFF.

In its sample, this clone was seen a few times. Here the CDR3 DNA reads TGTGCCAGCAGCTTAGCGTTGGTAGCGGGGGGAACCGGGGAGCTGTTTTTT. Translated: CASSLALVAGGTGELFF. The chain has TRBV7-2 and TRBJ2-2; 10 bases are a match to TRBD2. The germline gives CDR1 SGHTA, CDR2 FQGNSA. CDR3 length: 17 amino acids. The V and J ends lost 0 bases and 5 bases, in that order; junction bases with no gene match: 6.

The V call is TRBV19, the J call TRBJ1-5; 12 bases are shared with TRBD1. In germline, CDR1 is LNHDA, CDR2 SQIVND (reference sequence). V lost 6 bases and J lost 3; bases outside the gene matches: 6. This CDR3 is built from 16 residues. The CDR3 sequence: CASRARDRGPNQPQHF. The CDR3 nucleotides are TGTGCCAGTAGAGCCAGGGACAGGGGGCCCAATCAGCCCCAGCATTTT.